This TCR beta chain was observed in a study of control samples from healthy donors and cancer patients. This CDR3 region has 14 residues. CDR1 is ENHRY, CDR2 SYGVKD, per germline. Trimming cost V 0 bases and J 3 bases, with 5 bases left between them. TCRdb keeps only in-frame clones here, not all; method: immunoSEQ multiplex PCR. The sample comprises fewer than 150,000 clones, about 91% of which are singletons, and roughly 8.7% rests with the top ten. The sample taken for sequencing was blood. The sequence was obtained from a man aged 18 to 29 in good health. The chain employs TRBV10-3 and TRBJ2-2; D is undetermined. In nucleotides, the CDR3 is TGTGCCATCAGTGAGTCGGGTTACACCGGGGAGCTGTTTTTT. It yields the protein CAISESGYTGELFF.